This TCR beta chain was identified during a study of vaccination effects on CD4 cells after COVID-19. Overall study context: All participants had two doses of either the BNT162b2 or mRNA-1273 vaccine. Overall study results and limits: Healthy vaccine recipients' vaccine-induced clones were almost all SARS-CoV-2 mono-reactive.

The protocol was immunoSEQ multiplex PCR, while the TCRdb copy is restricted to in-frame clones and leaves out a portion. This table has tens of thousands of clones, under 85% appearing once. Details on this clone: Its target is unknown.

Antigen-specific CD4+ T cells were expanded with viral peptide pools in the ViraFEST assay before sequencing. Culture lasted about 10 days before CD4+ T cell isolation. Each vaccine recipient was nucleocapsid antibody negative and had no prior SARS-CoV-2 infection. Cultures received IL-2 medium that replaced half the medium on days 3 and 7. The J segment lost 6 bases and the V segment lost 6 bases, leaving 5 bases of the junction unmatched. There are 13 residues in the CDR3. CDR1 MRHNA and CDR2 SNTAGT come from the germline V gene. This receptor was obtained from a human donor who received a COVID-19 vaccine. Specimen: CD4+ T cells from PBMCs cultured with HCoV-NL63 spike peptides, collected before COVID-19 vaccination. The J gene is TRBJ1-5, the V gene TRBV6-4, with TRBD1 identical over 7 bases. The CDR3 nucleotides read TGTGCCAGCAGCCGGGACAGCGGTCAGCCCCAGCATTTT. It codes for CASSRDSGQPQHF.